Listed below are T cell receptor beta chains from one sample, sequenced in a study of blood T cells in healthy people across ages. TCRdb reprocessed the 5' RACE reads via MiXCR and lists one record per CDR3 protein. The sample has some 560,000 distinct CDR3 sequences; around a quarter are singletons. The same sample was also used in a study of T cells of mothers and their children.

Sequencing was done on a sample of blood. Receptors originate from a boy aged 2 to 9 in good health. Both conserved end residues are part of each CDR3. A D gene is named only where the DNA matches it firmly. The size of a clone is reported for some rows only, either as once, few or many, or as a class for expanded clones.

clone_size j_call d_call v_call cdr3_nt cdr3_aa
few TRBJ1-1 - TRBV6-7 TGTGCCAGCAGTACATCGAAAGCTTTCTTT CASSTSKAFF
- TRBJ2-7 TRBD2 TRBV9 TGTGCCAGCAGCCTCGGGGGACTAGCGGTTTACGAGCAGTACTTC CASSLGGLAVYEQYF
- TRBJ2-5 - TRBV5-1 TGCGCCAGCAGCACGGACGGGGACCAAGAGACCCAGTACTTC CASSTDGDQETQYF
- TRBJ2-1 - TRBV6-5 TGTGCCAGCATCGCCCCTGCGGCCAATGAGCAGTTCTTC CASIAPAANEQFF
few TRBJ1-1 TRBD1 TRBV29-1 TGCAGCGCCCGACAGGGGGGGAACACTGAAGCTTTCTTT CSARQGGNTEAFF
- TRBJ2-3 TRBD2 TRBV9 TGTGCCAGCAGCCCAAGCCCTAGCGGAAGCACAGATACGCAGTATTTT CASSPSPSGSTDTQYF
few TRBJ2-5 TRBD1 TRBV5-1 TGCGCCAGCAGCTCCGGGACAGGGGGCTGGACCCAGTACTTC CASSSGTGGWTQYF
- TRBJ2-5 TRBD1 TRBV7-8 TGTGCCAGCAGCTTAGGCCCGAAGACAGGGGGCGGGGAGACCCAGTACTTC CASSLGPKTGGGETQYF
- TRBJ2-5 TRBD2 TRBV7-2 TGTGCCAGCAGTCACGGGGCGGACCGGGAGGCCCAGTACTTC CASSHGADREAQYF
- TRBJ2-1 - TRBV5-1 TGCGCCAGCAGCCTGGAGGGGTGGAATGAGCAGTTCTTC CASSLEGWNEQFF
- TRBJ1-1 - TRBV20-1 TGCAGTGCTCCGAACACCTTTATGGACGACGGGTCTGAAGCTTTCTTT CSAPNTFMDDGSEAFF
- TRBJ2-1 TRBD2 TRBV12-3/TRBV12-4 TGTGCCAGCATCTCCGGGACTAGCAATGAGCAGTTCTTC CASISGTSNEQFF
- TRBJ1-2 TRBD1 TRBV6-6 TGTGCCAGCATCGAGGGACAGAACTATGGCTACACCTTC CASIEGQNYGYTF
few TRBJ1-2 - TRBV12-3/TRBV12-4 TGTGCCAGCAGTTTAGGGGGGCTCGACTATGGCTACACCTTC CASSLGGLDYGYTF
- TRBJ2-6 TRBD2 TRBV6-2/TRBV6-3 TGTGCCAGCAGTTACTCGAAACGACTAGCGGGATCCGGGGCCAACGTCCCGACTTTC CASSYSKRLAGSGANVPTF
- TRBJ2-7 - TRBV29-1 TGCAGCGTTGAGGGGGGGGGCCAAAACGAGCAGTACTTC CSVEGGGQNEQYF
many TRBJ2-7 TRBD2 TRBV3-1 TGTGCCAGCAGCCAGGGGGGAGCGGGAGGGTACTACGAGCAGTACTTC CASSQGGAGGYYEQYF
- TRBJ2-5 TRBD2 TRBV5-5 TGTGCCAGCAGCTACTGGGGGGGGCAAGAGACCCAGTACTTC CASSYWGGQETQYF
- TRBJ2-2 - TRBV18 TGTGCCAGCTCCTACTCCCAAGACTTGATAAACACCGGGGAGCTGTTTTTT CASSYSQDLINTGELFF
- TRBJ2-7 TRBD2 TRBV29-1 TGCAGCGTTGACGGGCGGGAGAACTACGAGCAGTACTTC CSVDGRENYEQYF
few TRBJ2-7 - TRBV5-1 TGCGCCAGCAGCTTGGGGGCAGGGGTTTTCTACGAGCAGTACTTC CASSLGAGVFYEQYF
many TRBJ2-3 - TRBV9 TGTGCCAGCACGCGGGGAAGCACAGATACGCAGTATTTT CASTRGSTDTQYF
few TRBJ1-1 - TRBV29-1 TGCAGCGTCGGAGGGGAGGTCTTAGGGGACACTGAAGCTTTCTTT CSVGGEVLGDTEAFF
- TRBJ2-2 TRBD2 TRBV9 TGTGCCAGCAGCGTAGGACTAGCGCCCGGGGAGCTGTTTTTT CASSVGLAPGELFF
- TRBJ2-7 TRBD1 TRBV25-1 TGTGCCAGCAGTGGAAGGACAGGACTCCTGGGATACGAGCAGTACTTC CASSGRTGLLGYEQYF
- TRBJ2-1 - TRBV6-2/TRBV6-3 TGTGCCAGCAGTTACTGGAGCAATGAGCAGTTCTTC CASSYWSNEQFF
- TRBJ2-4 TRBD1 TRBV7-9 TGTGCCAGCAGCCCATCAGTGGGGATGGGACAGAAAAACATTCAGTACTTC CASSPSVGMGQKNIQYF
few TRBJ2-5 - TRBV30 TGTGCCTTCGGGGGACTGAACCAAGAGACCCAGTACTTC CAFGGLNQETQYF
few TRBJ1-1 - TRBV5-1 TGCGCCAGCAGCTTCTCAGGGGCACGTACTGAAGCTTTCTTT CASSFSGARTEAFF
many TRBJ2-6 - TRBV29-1 TGCAGCGTCGCCGGGTCTGGGGCCAACGTCCTGACTTTC CSVAGSGANVLTF
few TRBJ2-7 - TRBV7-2 TGTGCCAGCAGCTCCAACCTAGGTATCTACGAGCAGTACTTC CASSSNLGIYEQYF
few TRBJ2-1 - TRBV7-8 TGTGCCAGCAGCCAGGGACAGGCGGGGGGTGAGCAGTTCTTC CASSQGQAGGEQFF
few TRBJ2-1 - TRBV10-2 TGCGCCAGCAGTACGGGAGTAAATGAGCAGTTCTTC CASSTGVNEQFF
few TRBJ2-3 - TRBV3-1 TGTGCCAGCAGCCCTTGGGGCACTTTGCTGAGCACAGATACGCAGTATTTT CASSPWGTLLSTDTQYF
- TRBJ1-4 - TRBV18 TGTGCCAGCTCACCAGGGGGCGCGTCTGAAAAACTGTTTTTT CASSPGGASEKLFF
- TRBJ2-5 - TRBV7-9 TGTGCCAGCAGCCCAGCCCGACGGAGAGGAAAAGAGACCCAGTGCTTC CASSPARRRGKETQCF
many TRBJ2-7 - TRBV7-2 TGTGCCAGCAGCTTAGCCCGACGGGGAGACTACGAGCAGTACTTC CASSLARRGDYEQYF
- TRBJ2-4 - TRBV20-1 TGCAGTGCTGAGGGATATCGCCTAGCCAAAAACATTCAGTACTTC CSAEGYRLAKNIQYF
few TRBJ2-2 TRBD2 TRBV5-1 TGCGCCAGCAGCACTGGACTAGCGGGAGTTGCCGGGGAGCTGTTTTTT CASSTGLAGVAGELFF
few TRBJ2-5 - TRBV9 TGTGCCAGCGGCAAACAAGAGACCCAGTACTTC CASGKQETQYF
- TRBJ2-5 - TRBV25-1 TGTGCCAGCAGTGACGTCCAAGGACGGGCCCAAGAGACCCAGTACTTC CASSDVQGRAQETQYF
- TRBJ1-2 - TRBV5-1 TGCGCCAGCAGCTTGGGGGTCTCGGGAGTAACTCTCAAGGATGGCTACACCTTC CASSLGVSGVTLKDGYTF
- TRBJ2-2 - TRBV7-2 TGTGCCAGCAGCTTCTACGGCAGCACCGGGGAGCTGTTTTTT CASSFYGSTGELFF
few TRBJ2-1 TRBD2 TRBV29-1 TGCAGCGTTGACGGGAGGTCCTACAATGAGCAGTTCTTC CSVDGRSYNEQFF
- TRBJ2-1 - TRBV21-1 TGTGCCAGCAGCAAAGATTCGGGACAGGGGGCTTACAATGAGCAGTTCTTC CASSKDSGQGAYNEQFF
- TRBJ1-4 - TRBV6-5 TGTGCCAGCAGTTACTTCAGGGGCGGCGAAAAACTGTTTTTT CASSYFRGGEKLFF
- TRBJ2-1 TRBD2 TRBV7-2 TGTGCCAGCAGCTCAAGGACTAGTATAATCTACAATGAGCAGTTCTTC CASSSRTSIIYNEQFF
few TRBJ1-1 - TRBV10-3 TGTGCCACTGGGACCAGGGAAATGAACACTGAAGCTTTCTTT CATGTREMNTEAFF
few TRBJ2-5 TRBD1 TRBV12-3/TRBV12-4 TGTGCCAGCAGGGGGAGGACAGGGGGCTTGGAGACCCAGTACTTC CASRGRTGGLETQYF
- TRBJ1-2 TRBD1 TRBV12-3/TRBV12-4 TGTGCCAGCAGGCGGACAGGGGCCTTCTATGGCTACACCTTC CASRRTGAFYGYTF
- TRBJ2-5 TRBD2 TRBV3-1 TGTGCCAGCAGCCATCCCCATGGACTAGCGGGAGAGCAAGAGACCCAGTACTTC CASSHPHGLAGEQETQYF
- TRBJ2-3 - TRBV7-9 TGTGCCAGCAGCTTAGCGTTTTACCACGTCGGGGAAGAGGGTACGCAGTATTTT CASSLAFYHVGEEGTQYF
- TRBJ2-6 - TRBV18 TGTGCCAGCTCACCTCAGGAGACTGGGGCCAACGTCCTGACTTTC CASSPQETGANVLTF
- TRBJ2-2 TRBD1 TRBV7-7 TGTGCTAGCAGCTTAGCTGGACAGGGGTCCACCAGGGAGCTGTTTTTT CASSLAGQGSTRELFF
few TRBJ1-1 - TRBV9 TGTGCCAGCAGCGTAGGCGGAGGTTGGACTGAAGCTTTCTTT CASSVGGGWTEAFF
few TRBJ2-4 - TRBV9 TGTGCCAGCAGCCCTACTTTGGGAGCCAAAAACATTCAGTACTTC CASSPTLGAKNIQYF
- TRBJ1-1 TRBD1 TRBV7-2 TGTGCCAGCAGATTGGACAGGGGGGGCCTGAACACTGAAGCCTTCTTT CASRLDRGGLNTEAFF
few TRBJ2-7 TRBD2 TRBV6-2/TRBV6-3 TGTGCCAGCAGTTACTCGGACGGACTAGCGGGAGGATACGAGCAGTACTTC CASSYSDGLAGGYEQYF